The clone carrying this T cell receptor (beta chain) turned up a few times. Its matching antigen is unknown. Germline V CDR1 and CDR2: MNHEY, SMNVEV (reference sequence). The V gene end was trimmed by 4 bases and the J gene end by 6 bases; junction bases not matched to a gene: 5. This CDR3 region has 14 residues. The data are from a study of shared clonotypes between healthy human individuals. Overall study results and limits: Naive subsets typically showed greater estimated richness than memory subsets.

The donors were adults (healthy and HIV-negative) with no recent acute infections or vaccinations. Produced via immunoSEQ multiplex PCR; TCRdb's table is partial and in-frame only. The sample shows hundreds of thousands of clones, around 87% of them seen only once. This TCR was recovered from a man younger than 35 in good health. The chain carries TRBV27 and TRBJ2-3; 9 bases are shared with TRBD2. Sequencing input: memory CD8+ T cells sorted from blood. Subset noted: CD45RO+ cells pooled with CCR7-negative TemRA cells. CDR3: CASSSLGLADTQYF. The CDR3 DNA sequence: TGTGCCAGCAGTTCACTAGGACTAGCGGATACGCAGTATTTT.